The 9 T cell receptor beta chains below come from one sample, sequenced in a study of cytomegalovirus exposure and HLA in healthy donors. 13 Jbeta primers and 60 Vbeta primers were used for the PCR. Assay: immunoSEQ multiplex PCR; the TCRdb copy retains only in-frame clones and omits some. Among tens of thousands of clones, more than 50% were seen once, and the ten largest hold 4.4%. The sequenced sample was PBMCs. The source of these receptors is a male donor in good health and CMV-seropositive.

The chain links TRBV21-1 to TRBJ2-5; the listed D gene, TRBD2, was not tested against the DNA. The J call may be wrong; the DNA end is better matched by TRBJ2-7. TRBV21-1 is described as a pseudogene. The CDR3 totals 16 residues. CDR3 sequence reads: CASSSPPSGGEDEQYF. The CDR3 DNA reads TGTGCCAGCAGCTCCCCCCCTAGCGGGGGGGAGGACGAGCAGTACTTC.

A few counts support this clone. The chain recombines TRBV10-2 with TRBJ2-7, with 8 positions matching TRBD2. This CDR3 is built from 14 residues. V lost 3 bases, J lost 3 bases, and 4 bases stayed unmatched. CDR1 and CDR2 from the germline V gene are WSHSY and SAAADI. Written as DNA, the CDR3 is TGCGCCAGCAGTGATACGGGGGGGCTCTACGAGCAGTACTTC. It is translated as CASSDTGGLYEQYF.

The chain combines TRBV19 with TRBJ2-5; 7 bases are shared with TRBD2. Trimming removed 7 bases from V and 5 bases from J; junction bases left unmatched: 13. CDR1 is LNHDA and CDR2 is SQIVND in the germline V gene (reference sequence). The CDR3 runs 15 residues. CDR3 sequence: CASTPGIRAGETQYF. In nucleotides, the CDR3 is TGTGCCAGTACCCCCGGGATCCGAGCGGGGGAGACCCAGTACTTC.

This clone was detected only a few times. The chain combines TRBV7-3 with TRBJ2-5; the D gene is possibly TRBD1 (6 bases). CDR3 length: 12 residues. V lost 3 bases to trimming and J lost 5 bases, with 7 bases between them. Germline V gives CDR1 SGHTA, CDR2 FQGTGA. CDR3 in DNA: TGTGCCAGCAGCTTTCAGGGGGAGACCCAGTACTTC. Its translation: CASSFQGETQYF.

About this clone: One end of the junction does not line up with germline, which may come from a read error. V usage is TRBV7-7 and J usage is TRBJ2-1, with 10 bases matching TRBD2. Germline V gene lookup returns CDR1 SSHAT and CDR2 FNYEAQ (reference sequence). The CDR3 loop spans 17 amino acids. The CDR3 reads CASSLAPGLASNNEQFF. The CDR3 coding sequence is TGTGCTAGCAGCTTAGCGCCGGGACTAGCGAGCAACAATGAGCAGTTCTTC. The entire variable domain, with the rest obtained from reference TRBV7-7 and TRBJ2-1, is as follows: GAGVSQSPRYKVTKRGQDVTLRCDPISSHATLYWYQQALGQGPEFLTYFNYEAQPDKSGLPSDRFSAERPEGSISTLTIQRTEQRDSAMYRCASSLAPGLASNNEQFFGPGTRLTVL.

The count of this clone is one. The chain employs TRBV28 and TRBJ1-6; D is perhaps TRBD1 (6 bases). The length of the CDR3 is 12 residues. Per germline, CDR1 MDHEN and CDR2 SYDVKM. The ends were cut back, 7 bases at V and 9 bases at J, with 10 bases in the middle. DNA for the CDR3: TGTGCCAGCACCTACAGGGCTTCACCCCTCCACTTT. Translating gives CASTYRASPLHF.

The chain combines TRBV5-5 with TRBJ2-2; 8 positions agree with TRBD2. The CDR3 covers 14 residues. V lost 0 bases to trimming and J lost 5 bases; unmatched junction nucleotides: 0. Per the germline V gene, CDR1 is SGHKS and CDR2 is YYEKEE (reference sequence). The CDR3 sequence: CASSLVAGTGELFF. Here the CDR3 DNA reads TGTGCCAGCAGCTTGGTAGCGGGAACCGGGGAGCTGTTTTTT.

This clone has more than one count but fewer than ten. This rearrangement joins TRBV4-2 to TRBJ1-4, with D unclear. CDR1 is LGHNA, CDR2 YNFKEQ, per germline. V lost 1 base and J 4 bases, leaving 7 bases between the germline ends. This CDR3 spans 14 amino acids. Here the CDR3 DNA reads TGTGCCAGCAGCCAAGTGGGGAGTAATGAAAAACTGTTTTTT. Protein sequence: CASSQVGSNEKLFF.

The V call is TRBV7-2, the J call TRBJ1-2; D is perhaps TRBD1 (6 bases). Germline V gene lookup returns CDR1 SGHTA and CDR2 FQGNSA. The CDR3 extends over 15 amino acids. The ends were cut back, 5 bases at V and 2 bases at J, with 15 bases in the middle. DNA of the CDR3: TGTGCCAGCAGCGGTCTACAGGGTTCGAACTATGGCTACACCTTC. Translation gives CASSGLQGSNYGYTF.